Included here is one TCR beta chain sequence, with context. The target antigen is unknown. The record originates from a study of OX40 agonist ivuxolimab in advanced cancers. Whole-study findings and limits: The study found that CD8+ T cells averaged more expanded clones than CD4+.

Germline CDR1 is SGHRS and CDR2 is YFSETQ. With 4 bases clipped from V and 7 bases from J, the junction kept 8 bases outside the gene matches. The CDR3 is 14 residues long. Profiled with immunoSEQ multiplex PCR; TCRdb holds only in-frame clones, not every one. The sample contains around 73,000 clones, approximately 90% of which appear only once. The clonotype originates from an adult with an advanced solid tumor such as melanoma, head and neck, liver or kidney cancer. The input for sequencing was CD4+ or CD8+ T cells sorted from blood, taken in a trial of the OX40 agonist ivuxolimab. The chain carries TRBV5-1 and TRBJ2-1; 7 nucleotides match TRBD2. The CDR3 DNA is TGCGCCAGCAGCGCCGGACTAGATGTGAATGAGCAGTTCTTC. Its protein product is CASSAGLDVNEQFF.